Listed below are T cell receptor beta chains from one sample, sequenced in a study of patients and donors after allogeneic stem cell transplantation. In TCRdb, the RT-PCR reads were re-called with MiXCR into one record per CDR3 protein. The sample includes roughly 880,000 distinct CDR3 sequences, about 20% seen only once; the top ten take 6%. Sequenced material: blood, either unsorted or a sorted T cell fraction (not recorded which). These receptor sequences come from a human donor who was either an allogeneic HSCT recipient or a stem cell or donor lymphocyte infusion donor (not recorded which). It is not recorded whose cells these are; they may come from a transplant donor. CDR3s include the opening cysteine and the closing phenylalanine or tryptophan. A D gene is named only where the DNA matches it firmly. For some rows the clone size is stated as once, few or many, or as a class when expanded; others skip it.

>few|12|TRBV29-1|TRBJ1-1|TRBD1
TGCAGCGGAGGACAGGGGCGCACTGAAGCTTTCTTT
CSGGQGRTEAFF
>many|16|TRBV10-3|TRBJ2-2|TRBD1
TGTGCCATCAGTGTTGAGGGACAGGGGAACACCGGGGAGCTGTTTTTT
CAISVEGQGNTGELFF
>.|14|TRBV20-1|TRBJ1-2|TRBD1
TGCAGTGCTAGCCGGGACAGGGTTAACTATGGCTACACCTTC
CSASRDRVNYGYTF
>many|13|TRBV29-1|TRBJ1-2|TRBD1
TGCAGCGTTGAGGACAGGACTAACTATGGCTACACCTTC
CSVEDRTNYGYTF
>few|16|TRBV7-2|TRBJ2-3|.
TGTGCCAGCAGCTTAAGGGCGGTTTCTAGCACAGATACGCAGTATTTT
CASSLRAVSSTDTQYF
>.|16|TRBV10-3|TRBJ1-2|TRBD1
TGTGCCATCAGTGAGTGGAGCGGACAGGGGGCCTATGGCTACACCTTC
CAISEWSGQGAYGYTF
>many|14|TRBV29-1|TRBJ2-1|.
TGCAGCGTTGAGGGCGAGAGCTCCTACAATGAGCAGTTCTTC
CSVEGESSYNEQFF
>many|14|TRBV5-1|TRBJ2-7|TRBD1
TGCGCCAGCAGCGACGATGACAGGGGGTACGAGCAGTACTTC
CASSDDDRGYEQYF
>.|13|TRBV29-1|TRBJ2-2|.
TGCAGCGTTGAGAGGCGGGACACCGGGGTGCTGTTTTTT
CSVERRDTGVLFF
>few|19|TRBV3-1|TRBJ2-3|TRBD2
TGTGCCAGCAGCCCGGACCCCGTGGCCAGCGGGGGGAATGGGGATACGCAGTATTTT
CASSPDPVASGGNGDTQYF
>.|15|TRBV7-8|TRBJ2-1|TRBD1
TGTGCCAGCAGCTTACGACAGGGGGAGAGCAATGAGCAGTTCTTC
CASSLRQGESNEQFF
>few|15|TRBV7-9|TRBJ1-1|.
TGTGCCAGCAGCTTAGCGGAACGGCAATTTGGGGAAGCTTTCTTT
CASSLAERQFGEAFF
>.|14|TRBV20-1|TRBJ2-7|.
TGCAGTGCTAGGAAGACGGAGGCCTCCTACGAGCAGTACTTC
CSARKTEASYEQYF
>few|14|TRBV2|TRBJ1-5|.
TGTGCCAGCAGTGAATGGTCGTCGAATCAGCCCCAGCATTTT
CASSEWSSNQPQHF
>.|15|TRBV20-1|TRBJ2-5|.
TGCAGTGCTAGAGGGCAAAGGGCTAGTGGGGAGACCCAGTACTTC
CSARGQRASGETQYF
>.|15|TRBV20-1|TRBJ2-5|TRBD2
TGCAGTGCTATCCCGCTAGCGGGGCGCACCAAGGTCCAGTACTTC
CSAIPLAGRTKVQYF
>.|17|TRBV5-8|TRBJ1-6|TRBD1
TGTGCCAGCAGCTTGTACCCCCAGGGACAGGGGAGATCACCCCTCCACTTT
CASSLYPQGQGRSPLHF
>many|16|TRBV4-2|TRBJ1-6|.
TGTGCCAGCAGCCAAGAAGGCAGGGAAGGTGGTTCACCCCTCCACTTT
CASSQEGREGGSPLHF
>.|12|TRBV24-1|TRBJ1-1|.
TGTGCCACCAGTGATACCGGACTTCATGCTTTCTTT
CATSDTGLHAFF
>.|14|TRBV5-1|TRBJ1-4|.
TGCGCCAGCACCACAGGGACGACTAATGAAAAACTGTTTTTT
CASTTGTTNEKLFF
>.|16|TRBV12-3/TRBV12-4|TRBJ2-6|.
TGTGCCAGCGCCATTTTTTCCGGGGTTGGGGCCAACGTCCTGACTTTC
CASAIFSGVGANVLTF
>.|14|TRBV5-5|TRBJ2-7|TRBD1
TGTGCCAGCAGCTTGGGGACAGGGCACTACGAGCAGTACTTC
CASSLGTGHYEQYF
>.|14|TRBV7-2|TRBJ2-1|.
TGTGCCAGCAGCCGACCGGGACCGCAGAATGAGCAGTTCTTC
CASSRPGPQNEQFF
>.|17|TRBV7-7|TRBJ2-5|TRBD2
TGTGCTAGCAGCCCAAGTACCCTAGCGGGGGGGTCAGAGACCCAGTACTTC
CASSPSTLAGGSETQYF
>.|12|TRBV6-1|TRBJ1-1|.
TGTGCCAGCAGTGAAGACAGGGCTGAAGCTTTCTTT
CASSEDRAEAFF